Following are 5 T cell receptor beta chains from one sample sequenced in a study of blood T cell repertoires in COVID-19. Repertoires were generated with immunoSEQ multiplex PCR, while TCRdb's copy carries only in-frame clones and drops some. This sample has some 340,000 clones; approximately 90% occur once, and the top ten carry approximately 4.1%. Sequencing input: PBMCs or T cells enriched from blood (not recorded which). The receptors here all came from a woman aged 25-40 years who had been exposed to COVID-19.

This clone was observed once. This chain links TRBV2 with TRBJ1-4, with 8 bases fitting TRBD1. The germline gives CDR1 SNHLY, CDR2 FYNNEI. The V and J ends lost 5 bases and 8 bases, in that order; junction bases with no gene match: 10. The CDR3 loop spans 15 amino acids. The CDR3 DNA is TGTGCCAGCAGTAGAACAGGGGGAGATTCAGAAAAACTGTTTTTT. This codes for CASSRTGGDSEKLFF.

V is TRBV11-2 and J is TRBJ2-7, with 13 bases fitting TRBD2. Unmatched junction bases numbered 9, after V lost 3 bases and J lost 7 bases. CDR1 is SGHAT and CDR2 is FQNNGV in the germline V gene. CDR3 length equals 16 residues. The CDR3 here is CASSLQGLAGAGEQYF. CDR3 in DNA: TGTGCCAGCAGCTTGCAAGGACTAGCGGGGGCCGGAGAGCAGTACTTC.

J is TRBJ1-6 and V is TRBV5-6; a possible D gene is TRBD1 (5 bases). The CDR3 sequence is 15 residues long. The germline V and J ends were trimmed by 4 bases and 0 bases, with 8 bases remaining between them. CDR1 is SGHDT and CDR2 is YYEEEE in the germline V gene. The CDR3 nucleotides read TGTGCCAGCAGCCGGGGGGGCTCCTATAATTCACCCCTCCACTTT. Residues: CASSRGGSYNSPLHF.

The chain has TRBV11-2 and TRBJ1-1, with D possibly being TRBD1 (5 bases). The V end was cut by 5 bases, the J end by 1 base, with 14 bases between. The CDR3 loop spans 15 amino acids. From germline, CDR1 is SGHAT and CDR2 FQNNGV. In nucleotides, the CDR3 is TGTGCCAGCAGCCCTAGGAGACAGACGAACACTGAAGCTTTCTTT. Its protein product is CASSPRRQTNTEAFF.

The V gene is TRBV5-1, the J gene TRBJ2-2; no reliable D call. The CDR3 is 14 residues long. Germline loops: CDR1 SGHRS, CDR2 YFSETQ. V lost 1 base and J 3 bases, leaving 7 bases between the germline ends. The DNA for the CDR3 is TGCGCCAGCAGCTTGATGGCGGACACCGGGGAGCTGTTTTTT. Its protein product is CASSLMADTGELFF.